The 7 T cell receptor beta chains reported below all come from one sample, sequenced in a study of blood T cell repertoires in COVID-19. Libraries were prepared by immunoSEQ multiplex PCR; TCRdb keeps only in-frame clonotypes and omits some of them. The sample carries about 260,000 clones, roughly four fifths recorded once. The sample was peripheral blood. The source of these receptors is a woman older than 75 with acute or convalescent COVID-19.

The gene calls are TRBV28 and TRBJ1-2, with D perhaps TRBD1 (6 bases). The ends were cut back, 7 bases at V and 3 bases at J, with 12 bases in the middle. This CDR3 contains 13 residues. Germline V gene lookup returns CDR1 MDHEN and CDR2 SYDVKM. The CDR3 DNA is TGTGCCAGCACGGGGGGGGGCCACTATGGCTACACCTTC. This sequence encodes CASTGGGHYGYTF.

This clone showed up just a few times. The chain carries TRBV5-1 and TRBJ1-5, with TRBD1 identical over 7 bases. V dropped 5 bases and J dropped 3; count of bases not matched to a gene: 8. The CDR3 spans 15 residues. Germline loops: CDR1 SGHRS, CDR2 YFSETQ. The CDR3 sequence: CASRQTGDSNQPQHF. In nucleotides, the CDR3 is TGCGCCAGCAGGCAAACAGGGGACTCCAATCAGCCCCAGCATTTT.

V and J are TRBV7-2 and TRBJ1-4, with a possible D match to TRBD1 (5 bases). V lost 2 bases, J lost 4 bases, and 11 bases lay in between. The CDR3 is made up of 15 amino acids. The V gene's germline CDR1 is SGHTA and CDR2 FQGNSA. DNA of the CDR3: TGTGCCAGCAGCTTAAATTCAGGGAATAATGAAAAACTGTTTTTT. Amino acids: CASSLNSGNNEKLFF.

The chain joins TRBV15 to TRBJ1-2; possibly TRBD1 for D (5 bases). Per germline, CDR1 LNHNV and CDR2 YYDKDF (reference sequence). The CDR3 contains 14 residues. The V end lost 2 bases, the J end lost 5 bases, and 12 bases lay between the germline ends. The CDR3 here is CATSRQGGGYGYTF. CDR3 DNA: TGTGCCACCAGCAGACAGGGTGGGGGGTATGGCTACACCTTC.

The chain uses TRBV7-2 and TRBJ2-7; the match to TRBD1 covers 7 bases. This CDR3 has 15 amino acids. Trimming cost V 3 bases and J 7 bases; bases outside gene matches: 12. CDR1 and CDR2 from the germline V gene are SGHTA and FQGNSA. The DNA of the CDR3 is TGTGCCAGCAGCTTCCGTATGACAGGGTTAATTGAGCAGTACTTC. This translates into CASSFRMTGLIEQYF.

The CDR3 DNA reads TGTGCCAGCAGCTTATCTCGAGCCGTACCAAACATTCAGTACTTC. Protein sequence: CASSLSRAVPNIQYF. The chain has TRBV7-2 and TRBJ2-4, with D uncertain. V lost 2 bases and J lost 6, with 14 bases in between. CDR1 is SGHTA and CDR2 is FQGNSA in the germline V gene. This CDR3 spans 15 amino acids.

This sequence joins TRBV6-4 and TRBJ1-6, with 7 bases lining up with TRBD1. V lost 10 bases to trimming and J lost 7 bases; unmatched junction nucleotides: 25. The CDR3 contains 19 residues. The germline CDR1 and CDR2 sequences are MRHNA and SNTAGT. The chain's CDR3 is CATNIGTAILRGANSPLHF. The CDR3 DNA reads TGTGCCACCAATATTGGGACAGCCATTCTCAGGGGGGCAAATTCACCCCTCCACTTT.